This TCR beta chain emerged from a study of T cells after yellow fever vaccination. Whole-study context: Preparation of fractions with low cell numbers was performed using SMART-Seq v4 Ultra Low Input.

The V and J ends lost 0 bases and 6 bases respectively, with 9 bases between them. The CDR3 totals 14 residues. Per germline, CDR1 SNHLY and CDR2 FYNNEI. Study-wide results and caveats: Once the booster was given, most primary-vaccination clones reappeared, at about 95% for CD4 and over 70% for CD8.

Of note for this clonotype: Its antigen is unknown.

The study made its TCR cDNA through 5'RACE template switching. That step introduced a universal primer site along with UMIs. A single record per CDR3 protein comes from TCRdb applying MiXCR to the 5' RACE reads. The repertoire holds some 250,000 distinct CDR3 sequences, with about 7% as singletons. The input for sequencing was CD4+ T cells sorted from PBMCs, taken 15 days after the yellow fever booster vaccination. V usage is TRBV2 and J usage is TRBJ1-5; D unclear. This receptor was taken from a man aged 25 to 45 who received the YFV17D yellow fever vaccine. The CDR3 here is CASSEASPGQPQHF. The CDR3 coding sequence is TGTGCCAGCAGTGAAGCGTCTCCCGGTCAGCCCCAGCATTTT.